The sequence of this T cell receptor (beta chain) was determined in a study of shared clonotypes between healthy human individuals. The wider study: With ages of 18 to 49, the donors were two women and three men. Whole-study findings and limits: The authors expected sequencing depth to affect clonotype sharing among donors. Sampling involved blood alone; tissue repertoires likely differ.

Some clones are missing from TCRdb's copy, which holds only in-frame ones; the method was immunoSEQ multiplex PCR. This table holds about half a million clones, around 79% found once. The V gene end was trimmed by 6 bases and the J gene end by 0 bases; junction bases not matched to a gene: 6. Germline CDR1 is SGHRS and CDR2 is YFSETQ. The CDR3 sequence is 15 residues long. About this clone: The antigen is not known.

The clonotype was recovered from a woman aged 35 to 49 in good health. Some clones in this sample may be carry-over from other donors' samples. Input material: PBMCs. The chain recombines TRBV5-1 with TRBJ2-1; 7 bases agree with TRBD1. CDR3 sequence reads: CASTGGEGSYNEQFF. The CDR3 DNA follows: TGCGCCAGCACAGGGGGAGAGGGCTCCTACAATGAGCAGTTCTTC.